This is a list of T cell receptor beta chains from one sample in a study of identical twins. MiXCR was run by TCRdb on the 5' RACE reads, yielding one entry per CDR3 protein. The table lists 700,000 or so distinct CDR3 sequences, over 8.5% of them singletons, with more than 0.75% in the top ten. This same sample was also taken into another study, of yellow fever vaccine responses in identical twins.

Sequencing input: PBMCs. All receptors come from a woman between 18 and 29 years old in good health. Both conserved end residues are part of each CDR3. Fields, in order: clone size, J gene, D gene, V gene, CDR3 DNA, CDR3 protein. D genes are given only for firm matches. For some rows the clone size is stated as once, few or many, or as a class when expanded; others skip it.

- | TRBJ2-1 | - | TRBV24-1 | TGTGCCACCAGTGATCCCGACACGGAGGTCCACAATGAGCAGTTCTTC | CATSDPDTEVHNEQFF
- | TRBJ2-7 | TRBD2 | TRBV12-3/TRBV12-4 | TGTGCCAGCAGCTCCAGCGGGAGGGCCGTTTACGAGCAGTACTTC | CASSSSGRAVYEQYF
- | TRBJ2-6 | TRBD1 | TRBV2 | TGTGCCAGCAGCAGGGGGCTGCTCTCTGGGGCCAACGTCCTGACTTTC | CASSRGLLSGANVLTF
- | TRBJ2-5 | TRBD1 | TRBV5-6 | TGTGCCAGCAGCATAAGACAGGGCCAGGAGACCCAGTACTTC | CASSIRQGQETQYF
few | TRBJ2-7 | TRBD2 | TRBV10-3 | TGTGCCATCAGTGAGTCGACGACTAGCGTCTCCTACGAGCAGTACTTC | CAISESTTSVSYEQYF
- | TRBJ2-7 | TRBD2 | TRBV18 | TGTGCCAGCTCACCCCTTGGGAGCGGGAGCTCCTACGAGCAGTACTTC | CASSPLGSGSSYEQYF
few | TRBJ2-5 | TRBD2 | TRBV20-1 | TGCAGTGCTAGAGATTTCGGGCTAGCGGGCCAAGAGACCCAGTACTTC | CSARDFGLAGQETQYF
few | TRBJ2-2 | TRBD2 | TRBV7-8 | TGTGCCAGCAGCTCCCAGCGTCTCGGGACTAGCGCCGGGGAGCTGTTTTTT | CASSSQRLGTSAGELFF
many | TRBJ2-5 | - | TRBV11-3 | TGTGCCAGCAGCTCGTTTGCAGCCCCAAGGACCCAGTACTTC | CASSSFAAPRTQYF
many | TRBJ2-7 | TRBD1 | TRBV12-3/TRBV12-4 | TGTGCCAGCAGCCGCCGGACAGGAAGCTCCTACGAGCAGTACTTC | CASSRRTGSSYEQYF
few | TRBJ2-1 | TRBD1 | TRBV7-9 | TGTGCCAGCAGCCCATCGGACAGGGTCTACAATGAGCAGTTCTTC | CASSPSDRVYNEQFF
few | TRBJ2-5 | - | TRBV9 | TGTGCCAGCAGCGTAAGCTTAGCTCTTGGGGAGACCCAGTACTTC | CASSVSLALGETQYF
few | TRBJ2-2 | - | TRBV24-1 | TGTGCCACCCTTAGCGATGGGGACACCGGGGAGCTGTTTTTT | CATLSDGDTGELFF
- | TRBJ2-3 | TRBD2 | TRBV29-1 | TGCAGCGTTGAAGATCGAAGCGGGGGGGCCGTAGATACGCAGTATTTT | CSVEDRSGGAVDTQYF
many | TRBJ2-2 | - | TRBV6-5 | TGTGCCAGCAGTTTTTTCCAGTCGAACACCGGGGAGCTGTTTTTT | CASSFFQSNTGELFF
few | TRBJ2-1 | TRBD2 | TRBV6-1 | TGTGCCAGCAGCCTAACTAGCGGGGCGCCCAATGAGCAGTTCTTC | CASSLTSGAPNEQFF
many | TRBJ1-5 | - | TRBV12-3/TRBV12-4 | TGTGCCAGCAGCTGGGCGGGGGGCATCAGCAATCAGCCCCAGCATTTT | CASSWAGGISNQPQHF
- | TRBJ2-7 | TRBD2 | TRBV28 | TGTGCCAGCAGTTCCGGAGGGGACGGCGGGAGGGCTAACTACGAGCAGTACTTC | CASSSGGDGGRANYEQYF
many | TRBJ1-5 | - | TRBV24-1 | TGTGCCACCGGCGGGCAGCAGGGGCCCCAGCATTTT | CATGGQQGPQHF
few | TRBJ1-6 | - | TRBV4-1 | TGCGCCAGCAGCCAAGTTCAGGGGAATTCACCCCTCCACTTT | CASSQVQGNSPLHF
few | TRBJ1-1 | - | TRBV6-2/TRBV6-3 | TGTGCCAGCAGTACCGATTCCACTGAAGCTTTCTTT | CASSTDSTEAFF
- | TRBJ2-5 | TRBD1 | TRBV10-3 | TGTGCCATGGGACAGGGCGCGCAAGAGACCCAGTACTTC | CAMGQGAQETQYF
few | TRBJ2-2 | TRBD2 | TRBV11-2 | TGTGCCAGCAGCGTACTAGCGGGGGGCCTCGCGGGCACCGGGGAGCTGTTTTTT | CASSVLAGGLAGTGELFF
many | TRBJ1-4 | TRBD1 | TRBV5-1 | TGCGCCAGCAGGCCGGACAGGGGGCGAACCGAAAAACTGTTTTTT | CASRPDRGRTEKLFF
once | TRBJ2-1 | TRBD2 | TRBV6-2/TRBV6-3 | TGTGCCAGCAGCCGACTAGCGGGAGGGAACTACAATGAGCAGTTCTTC | CASSRLAGGNYNEQFF
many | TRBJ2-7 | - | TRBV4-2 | TGTGCCAGCAGCCAATTTTCGGGGGACACTTCCTACGAGCAGTACTTC | CASSQFSGDTSYEQYF
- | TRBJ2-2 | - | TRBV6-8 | TGTGCCAGCGGCGAGGTGGGCGCCCAAAGCACCGTAGAGCTGTTTTTT | CASGEVGAQSTVELFF
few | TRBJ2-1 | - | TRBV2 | TGTGCCAGCAGCGCGGACAGTAACAATGAGCAGTTCTTC | CASSADSNNEQFF
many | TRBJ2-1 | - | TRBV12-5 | TGTGCTAGTGGTTCGCAACGGGGGAGCTCCTACAATGAGCAGTTCTTC | CASGSQRGSSYNEQFF
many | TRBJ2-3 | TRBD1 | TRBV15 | TGTGCCACCAGCCGAAACAGGGGGTATAGCACAGATACGCAGTATTTT | CATSRNRGYSTDTQYF
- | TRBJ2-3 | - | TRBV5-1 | TGCGCCAGCTTAGCGGTAAACACAGATACGCAGTATTTT | CASLAVNTDTQYF
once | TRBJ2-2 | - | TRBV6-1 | TGTGCCAGCATTCGACAGGTGAACACCGGGGAGCTGTTTTTT | CASIRQVNTGELFF
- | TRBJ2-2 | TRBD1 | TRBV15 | TGTGCCACCAGCAGCAAGTGGGACAGGGCTTCGAACACCGGGGAGCTGTTTTTT | CATSSKWDRASNTGELFF
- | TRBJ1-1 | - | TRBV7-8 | TGTGCCAGCAGCTTAGTGTTTCGGGGGGTGTCTCTCACTGAAGCTTTCTTT | CASSLVFRGVSLTEAFF
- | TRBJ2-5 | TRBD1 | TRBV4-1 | TGCGCCAGCAGCCAAGATCCGCCAGGGGGCTTGGGGGAGACCCAGTACTTC | CASSQDPPGGLGETQYF
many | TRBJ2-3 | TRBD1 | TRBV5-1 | TGCGCCAGCAGCTTGGCAGGGGGCTTGACAGATACGCAGTATTTT | CASSLAGGLTDTQYF
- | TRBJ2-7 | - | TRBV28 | TGTGCCAGCAGACGATTGGGCAACCCTCTCTACGAGCAGTACTTC | CASRRLGNPLYEQYF
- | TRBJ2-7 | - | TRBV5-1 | TGCGCCAGCCGAACGGGACCGGGGTCCTACGAGCAGTACTTC | CASRTGPGSYEQYF
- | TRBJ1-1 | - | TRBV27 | TGTGCCAGCAGTTCAGAGATCGGGAGCACTGAAGCTTTCTTT | CASSSEIGSTEAFF
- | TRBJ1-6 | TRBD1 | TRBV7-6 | TGTGCCAGCAGCTTAGAGGGACAGCTTAATTCACCCCTCCACTTT | CASSLEGQLNSPLHF
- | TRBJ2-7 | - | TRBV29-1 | TGCAGCCTGAACCGCCGCTCCTACGAGCAGTACTTC | CSLNRRSYEQYF
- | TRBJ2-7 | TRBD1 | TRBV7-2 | TGTGCCAGCAGCTTAGAGGGACAGGGGTTATACGAGCAGTACTTC | CASSLEGQGLYEQYF
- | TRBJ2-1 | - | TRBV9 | TGTGCCAGCAGCGATGGGGATTACAATGAGCAGTTCTTC | CASSDGDYNEQFF
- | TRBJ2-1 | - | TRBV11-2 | TGTGCCAGCAGCTTAGGCGGGGCTAGTTATGATGAGCAGTTCTTC | CASSLGGASYDEQFF
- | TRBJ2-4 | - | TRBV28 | TGTGCCAGCAGTTTATCGGGACGTGGGCTCGGGGCCAAAAACATTCAGTACTTC | CASSLSGRGLGAKNIQYF
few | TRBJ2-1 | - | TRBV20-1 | TGCAGTGCTAGAAGGATCTCCTACAATGAGCAGTTCTTC | CSARRISYNEQFF
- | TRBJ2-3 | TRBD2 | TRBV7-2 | TGTGCCAGCAGCTCCTTGACTAGCGCCGATACGCTGTATTTT | CASSSLTSADTLYF
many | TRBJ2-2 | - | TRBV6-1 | TGTGCCAGCAGTCCGTCCCTGACTAACACCGGGGAGCTGTTTTTT | CASSPSLTNTGELFF
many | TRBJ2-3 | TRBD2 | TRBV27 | TGTGCCAGCAGTTTATTTACTAGCGGGATAGTGGATACGCAGTATTTT | CASSLFTSGIVDTQYF
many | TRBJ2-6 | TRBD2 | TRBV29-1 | TGCAGCGTTGAAGATGTGGCGGGAGAGGCCGGGGCCAACGTCCTGACTTTC | CSVEDVAGEAGANVLTF